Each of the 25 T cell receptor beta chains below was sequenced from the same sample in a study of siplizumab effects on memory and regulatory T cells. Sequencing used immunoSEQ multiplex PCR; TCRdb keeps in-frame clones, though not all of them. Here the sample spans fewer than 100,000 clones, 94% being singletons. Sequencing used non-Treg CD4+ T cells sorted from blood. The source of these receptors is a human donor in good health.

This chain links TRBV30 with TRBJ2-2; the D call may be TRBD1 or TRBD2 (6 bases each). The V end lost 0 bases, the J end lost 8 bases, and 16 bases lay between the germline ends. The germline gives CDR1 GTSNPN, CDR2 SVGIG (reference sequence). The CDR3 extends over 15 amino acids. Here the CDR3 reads CAWSVRPGAKGELFF. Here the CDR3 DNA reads TGTGCCTGGAGTGTACGTCCGGGGGCAAAGGGGGAGCTGTTTTTT.

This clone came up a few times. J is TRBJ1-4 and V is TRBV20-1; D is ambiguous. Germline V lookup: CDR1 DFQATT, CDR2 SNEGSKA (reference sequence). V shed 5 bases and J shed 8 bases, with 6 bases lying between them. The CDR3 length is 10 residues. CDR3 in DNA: TGCAGTGCTTTAAACGAAAAACTGTTTTTT. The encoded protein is CSALNEKLFF.

The CDR3 sequence: CAWGTSDTQYF. The CDR3 DNA is TGTGCCTGGGGGACTTCAGATACGCAGTATTTT. V usage is TRBV30 and J usage is TRBJ2-3; weak D call: TRBD2 (6 bases). V was clipped by 5 bases and J by 4 bases, with 7 bases between them. CDR3 size: 11 residues. Germline CDR1 reads GTSNPN; CDR2 reads SVGIG (reference sequence).

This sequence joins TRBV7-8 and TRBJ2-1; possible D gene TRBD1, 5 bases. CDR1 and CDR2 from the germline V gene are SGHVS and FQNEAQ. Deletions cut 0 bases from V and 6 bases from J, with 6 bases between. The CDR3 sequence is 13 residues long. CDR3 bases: TGTGCCAGCAGCTTAGCAGGGGCCAATGAGCAGTTCTTC. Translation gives CASSLAGANEQFF.

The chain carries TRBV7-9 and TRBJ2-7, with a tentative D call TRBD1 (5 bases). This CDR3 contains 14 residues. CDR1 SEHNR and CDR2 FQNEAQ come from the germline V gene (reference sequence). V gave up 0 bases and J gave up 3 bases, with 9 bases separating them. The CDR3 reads CASSLAGRYYEQYF. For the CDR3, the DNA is TGTGCCAGCAGCTTAGCGGGGCGATACTACGAGCAGTACTTC.

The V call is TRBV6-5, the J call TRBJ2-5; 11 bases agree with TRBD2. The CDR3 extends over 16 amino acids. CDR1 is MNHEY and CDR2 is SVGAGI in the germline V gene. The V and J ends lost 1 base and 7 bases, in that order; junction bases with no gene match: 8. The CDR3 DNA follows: TGTGCCAGCAGTTACTTACTAGCGGGAGAAATTGGGACCCAGTACTTC. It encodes CASSYLLAGEIGTQYF.

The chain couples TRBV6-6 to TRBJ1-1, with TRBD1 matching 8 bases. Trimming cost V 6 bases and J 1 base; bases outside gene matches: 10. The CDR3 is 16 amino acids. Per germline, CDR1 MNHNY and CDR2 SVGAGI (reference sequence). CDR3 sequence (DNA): TGTGCCAGCAGCCCGCGTATTGGGACAGGGAACACTGAAGCTTTCTTT. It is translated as CASSPRIGTGNTEAFF.

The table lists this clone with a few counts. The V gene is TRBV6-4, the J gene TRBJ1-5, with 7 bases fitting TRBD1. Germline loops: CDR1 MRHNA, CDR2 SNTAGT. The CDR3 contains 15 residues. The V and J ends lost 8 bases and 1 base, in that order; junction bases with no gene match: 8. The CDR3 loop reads CASPYRGRSNQPQHF. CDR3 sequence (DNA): TGTGCCAGCCCTTACAGGGGTCGGAGCAATCAGCCCCAGCATTTT.

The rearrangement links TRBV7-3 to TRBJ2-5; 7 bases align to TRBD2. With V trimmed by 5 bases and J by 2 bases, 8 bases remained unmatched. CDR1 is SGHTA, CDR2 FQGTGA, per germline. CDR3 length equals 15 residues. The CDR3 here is CASSRTGTIQETQYF. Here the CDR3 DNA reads TGTGCCAGCAGCAGGACCGGGACTATACAAGAGACCCAGTACTTC.

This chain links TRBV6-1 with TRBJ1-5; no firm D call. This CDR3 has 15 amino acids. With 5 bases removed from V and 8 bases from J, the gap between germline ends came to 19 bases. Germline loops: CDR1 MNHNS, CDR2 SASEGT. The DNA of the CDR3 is TGTGCCAGCAGTCCCCTCGGGGTCGGTGGTGAGCCCCAGCATTTT. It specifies CASSPLGVGGEPQHF.

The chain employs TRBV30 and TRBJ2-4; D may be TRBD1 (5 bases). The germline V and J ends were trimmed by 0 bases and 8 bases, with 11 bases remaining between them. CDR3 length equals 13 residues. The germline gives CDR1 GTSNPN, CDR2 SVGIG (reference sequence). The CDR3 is CAWSVPGADIQYF. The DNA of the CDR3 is TGTGCCTGGAGTGTACCTGGGGCGGACATTCAGTACTTC.

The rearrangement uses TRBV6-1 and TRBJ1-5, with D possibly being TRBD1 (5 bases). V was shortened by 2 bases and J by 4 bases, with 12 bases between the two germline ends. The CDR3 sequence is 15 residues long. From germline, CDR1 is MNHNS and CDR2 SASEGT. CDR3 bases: TGTGCCAGCAGTGAAAGGGGCCAGAGTAATCAGCCCCAGCATTTT. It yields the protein CASSERGQSNQPQHF.

The CDR3: CASSFWRGRRADTQYF. CDR3 nucleotide sequence: TGTGCCAGCAGCTTTTGGAGGGGGCGGCGCGCGGATACGCAGTATTTT. This rearrangement joins TRBV7-8 to TRBJ2-3; tentative D call: TRBD1 (7 bases). The ends were cut back, 3 bases at V and 6 bases at J, with 19 bases in the middle. The CDR3 runs 16 residues. Germline V CDR1 and CDR2: SGHVS, FQNEAQ.

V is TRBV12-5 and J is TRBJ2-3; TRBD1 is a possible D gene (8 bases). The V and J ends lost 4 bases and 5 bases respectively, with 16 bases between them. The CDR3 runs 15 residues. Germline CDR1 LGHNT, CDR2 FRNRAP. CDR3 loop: CASGSPTGEGDTQYF. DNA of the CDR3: TGTGCTAGTGGTTCCCCGACAGGGGAGGGAGATACGCAGTATTTT.

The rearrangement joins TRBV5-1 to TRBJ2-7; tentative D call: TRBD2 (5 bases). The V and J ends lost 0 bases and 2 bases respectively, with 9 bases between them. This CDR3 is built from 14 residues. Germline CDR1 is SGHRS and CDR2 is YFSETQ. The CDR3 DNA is TGCGCCAGCAGCTTGGCCCTCGGGGCCTACGAGCAGTACTTC. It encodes CASSLALGAYEQYF.

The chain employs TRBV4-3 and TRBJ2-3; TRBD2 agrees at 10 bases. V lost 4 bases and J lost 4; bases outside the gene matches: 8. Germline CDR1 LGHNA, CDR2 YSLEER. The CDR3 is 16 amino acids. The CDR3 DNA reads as TGCGCCAGCAGCCTAAGAGCGGGAGGGCCCGCAGATACGCAGTATTTT. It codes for CASSLRAGGPADTQYF.

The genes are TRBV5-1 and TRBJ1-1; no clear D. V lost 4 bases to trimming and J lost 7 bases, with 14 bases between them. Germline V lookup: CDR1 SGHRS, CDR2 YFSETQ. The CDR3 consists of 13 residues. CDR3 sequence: CASSTTSRVEAFF. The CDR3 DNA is TGCGCCAGCAGCACTACTTCTAGGGTTGAAGCTTTCTTT.

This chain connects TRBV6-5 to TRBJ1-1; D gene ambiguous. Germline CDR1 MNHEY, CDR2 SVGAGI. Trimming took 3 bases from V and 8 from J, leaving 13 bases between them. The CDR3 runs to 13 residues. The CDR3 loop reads CASSYGPVGEAFF. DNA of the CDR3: TGTGCCAGCAGTTATGGGCCCGTGGGCGAAGCTTTCTTT.

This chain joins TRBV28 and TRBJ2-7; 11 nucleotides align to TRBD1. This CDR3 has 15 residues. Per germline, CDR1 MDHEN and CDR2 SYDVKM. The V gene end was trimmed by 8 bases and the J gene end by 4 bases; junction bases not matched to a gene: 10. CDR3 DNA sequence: TGTGCCAGCGGGTATAGGGACAGGGGGTATTACGAGCAGTACTTC. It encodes CASGYRDRGYYEQYF.

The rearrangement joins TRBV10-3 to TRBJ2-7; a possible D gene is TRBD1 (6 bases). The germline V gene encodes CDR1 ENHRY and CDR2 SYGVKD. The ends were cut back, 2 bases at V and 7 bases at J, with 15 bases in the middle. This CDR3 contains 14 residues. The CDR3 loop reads CAISEPPGVGEQYF. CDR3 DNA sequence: TGTGCCATCAGTGAGCCCCCAGGGGTTGGGGAGCAGTACTTC.

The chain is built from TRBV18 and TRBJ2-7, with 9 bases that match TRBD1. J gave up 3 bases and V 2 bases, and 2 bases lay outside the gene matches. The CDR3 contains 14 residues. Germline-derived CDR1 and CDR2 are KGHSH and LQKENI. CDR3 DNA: TGTGCCAGCTCACCAGGGACAGGGAGCTACGAGCAGTACTTC. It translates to CASSPGTGSYEQYF.

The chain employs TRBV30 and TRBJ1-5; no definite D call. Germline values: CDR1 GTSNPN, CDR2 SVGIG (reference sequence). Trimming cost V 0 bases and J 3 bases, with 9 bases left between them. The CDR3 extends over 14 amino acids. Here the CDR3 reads CAWSVPRYNQPQHF. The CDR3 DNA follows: TGTGCCTGGAGTGTGCCCAGATACAATCAGCCCCAGCATTTT.

The DNA for the CDR3 is TGTGCCAGCAGCGCCTCAATGGCTGGAAAGACCTATGGCTACACCTTC. Its protein is CASSASMAGKTYGYTF. V and J are TRBV11-1 and TRBJ1-2; D is unclear. The CDR3 is 16 residues long. The V gene lost 5 bases and the J gene lost 4 bases, with 20 bases spanning the gap. The germline V gene encodes CDR1 SGHAT and CDR2 FQDESV (reference sequence).

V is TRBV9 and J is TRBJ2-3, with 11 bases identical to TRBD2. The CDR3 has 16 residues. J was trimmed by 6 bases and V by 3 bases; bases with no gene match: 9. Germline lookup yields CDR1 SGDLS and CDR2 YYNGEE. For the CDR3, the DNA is TGTGCCAGCAGCGATAAACTAGCGGGAGTCCTCGATACGCAGTATTTT. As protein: CASSDKLAGVLDTQYF.

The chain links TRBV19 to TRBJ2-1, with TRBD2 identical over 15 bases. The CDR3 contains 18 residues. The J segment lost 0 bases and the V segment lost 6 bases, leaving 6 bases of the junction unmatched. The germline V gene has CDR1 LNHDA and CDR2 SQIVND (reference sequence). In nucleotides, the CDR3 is TGTGCCAGTAGATGGACTAGCGGGAGGGTTTCCTCCTACAATGAGCAGTTCTTC. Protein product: CASRWTSGRVSSYNEQFF. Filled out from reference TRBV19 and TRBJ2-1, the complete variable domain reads DGGITQSPKYLFRKEGQNVTLSCEQNLNHDAMYWYRQDPGQGLRLIYYSQIVNDFQKGDIAEGYSVSREKKESFPLTVTSAQKNPTAFYLCASRWTSGRVSSYNEQFFGPGTRLTVL.